Here is one T cell receptor (beta chain) with its context. Its antigen remains unidentified. Trimming shortened V by 2 bases and J by 9 bases, and 8 bases separated the two germline ends. Germline values: CDR1 MDHEN, CDR2 SYDVKM. This CDR3 spans 12 amino acids. These data come from a study of shared clonotypes between healthy human individuals. General study results and limits: Enrolling few donors narrowed the genetic and exposure-history diversity that was represented.

Ten immunoSEQ deep assay plates were used by the authors to sequence unsorted PBMC DNA. Clones were sequenced by immunoSEQ multiplex PCR, and TCRdb holds only the in-frame ones, with some missing. The sample lists approximately 470,000 clones, over 75% occurring once. The sequenced sample consisted of PBMCs. V and J are TRBV28 and TRBJ2-1; D is perhaps TRBD2 (6 bases). The sequence derives from a woman aged 40 to 55 in good health. Some clones in this sample may be carry-over from other donors' samples. The CDR3 is CASSLRDFEQFF. In DNA, the CDR3 is TGTGCCAGCAGTTTAAGGGACTTTGAGCAGTTCTTC.